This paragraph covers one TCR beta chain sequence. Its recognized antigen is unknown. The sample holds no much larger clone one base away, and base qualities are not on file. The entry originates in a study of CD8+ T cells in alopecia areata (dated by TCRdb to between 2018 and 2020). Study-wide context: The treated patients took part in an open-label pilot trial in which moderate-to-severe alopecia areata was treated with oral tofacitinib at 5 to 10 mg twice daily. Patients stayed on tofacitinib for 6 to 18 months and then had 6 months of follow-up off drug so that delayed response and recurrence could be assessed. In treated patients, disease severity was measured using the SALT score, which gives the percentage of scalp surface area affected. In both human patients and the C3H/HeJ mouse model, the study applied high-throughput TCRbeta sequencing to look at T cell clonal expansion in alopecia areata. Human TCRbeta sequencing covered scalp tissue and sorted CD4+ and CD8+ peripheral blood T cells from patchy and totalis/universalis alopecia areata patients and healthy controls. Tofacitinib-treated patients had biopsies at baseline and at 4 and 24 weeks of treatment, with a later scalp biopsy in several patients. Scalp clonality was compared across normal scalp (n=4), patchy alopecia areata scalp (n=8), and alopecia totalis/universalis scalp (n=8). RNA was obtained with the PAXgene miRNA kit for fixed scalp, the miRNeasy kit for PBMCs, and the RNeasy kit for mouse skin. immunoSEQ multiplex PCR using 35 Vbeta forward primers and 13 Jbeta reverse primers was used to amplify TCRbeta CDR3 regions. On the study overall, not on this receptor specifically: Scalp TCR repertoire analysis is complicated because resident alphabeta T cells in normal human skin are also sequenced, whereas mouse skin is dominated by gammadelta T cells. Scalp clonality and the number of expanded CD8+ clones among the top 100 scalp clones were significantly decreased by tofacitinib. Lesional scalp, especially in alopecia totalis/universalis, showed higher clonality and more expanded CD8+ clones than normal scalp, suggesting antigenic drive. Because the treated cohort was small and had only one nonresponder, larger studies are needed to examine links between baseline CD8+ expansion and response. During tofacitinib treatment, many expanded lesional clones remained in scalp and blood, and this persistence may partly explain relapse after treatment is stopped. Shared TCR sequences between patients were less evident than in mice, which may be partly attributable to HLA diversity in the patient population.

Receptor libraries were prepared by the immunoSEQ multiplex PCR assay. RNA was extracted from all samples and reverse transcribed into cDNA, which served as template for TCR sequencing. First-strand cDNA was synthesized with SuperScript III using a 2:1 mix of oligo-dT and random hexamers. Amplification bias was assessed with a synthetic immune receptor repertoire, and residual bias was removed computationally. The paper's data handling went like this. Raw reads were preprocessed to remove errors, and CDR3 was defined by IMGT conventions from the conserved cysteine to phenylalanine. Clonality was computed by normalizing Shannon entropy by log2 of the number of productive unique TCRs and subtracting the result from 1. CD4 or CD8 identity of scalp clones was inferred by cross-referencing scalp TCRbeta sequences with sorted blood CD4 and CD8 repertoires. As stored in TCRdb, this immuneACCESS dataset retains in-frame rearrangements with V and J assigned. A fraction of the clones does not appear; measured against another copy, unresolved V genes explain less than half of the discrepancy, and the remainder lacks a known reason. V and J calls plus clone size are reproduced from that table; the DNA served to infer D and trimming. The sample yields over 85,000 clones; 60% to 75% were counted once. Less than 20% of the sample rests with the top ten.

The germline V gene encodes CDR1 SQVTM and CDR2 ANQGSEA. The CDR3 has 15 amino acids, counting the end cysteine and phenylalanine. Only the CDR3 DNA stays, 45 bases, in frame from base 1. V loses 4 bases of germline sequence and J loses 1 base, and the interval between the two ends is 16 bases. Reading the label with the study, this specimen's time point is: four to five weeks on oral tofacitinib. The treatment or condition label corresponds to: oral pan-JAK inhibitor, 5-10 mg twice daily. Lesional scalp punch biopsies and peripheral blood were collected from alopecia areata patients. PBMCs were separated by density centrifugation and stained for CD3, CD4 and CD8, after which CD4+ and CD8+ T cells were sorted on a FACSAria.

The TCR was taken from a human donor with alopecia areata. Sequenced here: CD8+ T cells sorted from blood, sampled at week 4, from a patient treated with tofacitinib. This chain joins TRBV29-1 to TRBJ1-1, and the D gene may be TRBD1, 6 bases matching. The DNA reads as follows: TGCAGCGTTGCCGCATTCGACAGGCCGAACACTGAAGCTTTCTTT. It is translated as CSVAAFDRPNTEAFF.